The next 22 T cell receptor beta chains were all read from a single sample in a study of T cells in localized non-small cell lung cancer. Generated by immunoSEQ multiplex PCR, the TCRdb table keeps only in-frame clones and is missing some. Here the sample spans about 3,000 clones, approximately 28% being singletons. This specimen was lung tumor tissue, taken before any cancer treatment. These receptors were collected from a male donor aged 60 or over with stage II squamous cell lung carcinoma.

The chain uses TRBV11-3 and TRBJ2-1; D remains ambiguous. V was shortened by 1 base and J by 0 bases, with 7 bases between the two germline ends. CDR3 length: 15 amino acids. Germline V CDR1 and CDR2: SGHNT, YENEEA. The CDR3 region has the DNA TGTGCCAGCAGCTTAGGGGATAGCTCCTACAATGAGCAGTTCTTC. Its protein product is CASSLGDSSYNEQFF.

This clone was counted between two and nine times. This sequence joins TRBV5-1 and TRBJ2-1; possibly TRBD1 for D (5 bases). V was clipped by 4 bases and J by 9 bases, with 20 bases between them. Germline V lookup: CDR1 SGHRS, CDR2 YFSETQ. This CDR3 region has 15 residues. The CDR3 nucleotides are TGCGCCAGCAGCCCCCGACAGAGTACCTCCAGTGAGCAGTTCTTC. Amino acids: CASSPRQSTSSEQFF.

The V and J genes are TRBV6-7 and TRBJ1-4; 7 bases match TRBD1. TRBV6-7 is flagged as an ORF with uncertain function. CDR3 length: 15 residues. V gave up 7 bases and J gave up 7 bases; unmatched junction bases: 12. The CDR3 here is CASTRTGGLGEKLFF. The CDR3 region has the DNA TGTGCCAGCACCCGGACAGGAGGTCTTGGTGAAAAACTGTTTTTT.

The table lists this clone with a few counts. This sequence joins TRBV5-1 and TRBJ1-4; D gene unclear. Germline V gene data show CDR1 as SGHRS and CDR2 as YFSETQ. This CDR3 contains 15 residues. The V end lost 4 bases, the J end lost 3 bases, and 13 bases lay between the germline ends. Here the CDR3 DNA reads TGCGCCAGCAGCCCCCTGGAGACGGCTAATGAAAAACTGTTTTTT. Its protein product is CASSPLETANEKLFF.

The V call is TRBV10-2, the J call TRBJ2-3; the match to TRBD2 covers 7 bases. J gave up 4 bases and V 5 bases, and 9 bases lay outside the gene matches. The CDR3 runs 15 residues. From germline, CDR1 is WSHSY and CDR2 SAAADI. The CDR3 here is CASSFAGEVADTQYF. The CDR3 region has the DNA TGCGCCAGCAGTTTTGCGGGAGAAGTGGCAGATACGCAGTATTTT.

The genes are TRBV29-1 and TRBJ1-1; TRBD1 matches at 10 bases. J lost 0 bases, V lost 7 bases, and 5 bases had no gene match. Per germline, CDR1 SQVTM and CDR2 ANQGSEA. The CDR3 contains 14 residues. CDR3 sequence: CSARDRGLNTEAFF. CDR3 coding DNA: TGCAGCGCAAGGGACAGGGGATTGAACACTGAAGCTTTCTTT.

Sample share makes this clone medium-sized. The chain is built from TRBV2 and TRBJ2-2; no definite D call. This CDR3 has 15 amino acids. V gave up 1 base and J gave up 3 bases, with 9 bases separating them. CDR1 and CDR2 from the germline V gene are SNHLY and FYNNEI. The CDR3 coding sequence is TGTGCCAGCAGTGAAGGCGATACAGACACCGGGGAGCTGTTTTTT. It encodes CASSEGDTDTGELFF.

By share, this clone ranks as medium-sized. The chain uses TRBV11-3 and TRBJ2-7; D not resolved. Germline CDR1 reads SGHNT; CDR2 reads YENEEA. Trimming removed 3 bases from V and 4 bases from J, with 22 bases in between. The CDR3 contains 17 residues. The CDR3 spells CASSLRRPVSYSYEQYF. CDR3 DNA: TGTGCCAGCAGCTTGAGACGCCCGGTCTCCTATTCTTACGAGCAGTACTTC.

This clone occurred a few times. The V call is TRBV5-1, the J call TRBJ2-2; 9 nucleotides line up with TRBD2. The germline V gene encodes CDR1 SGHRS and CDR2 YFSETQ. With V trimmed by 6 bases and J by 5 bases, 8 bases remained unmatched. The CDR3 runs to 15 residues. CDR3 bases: TGCGCCAGCACGAACACGACTAGCGGAACCGGGGAGCTGTTTTTT. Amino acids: CASTNTTSGTGELFF.

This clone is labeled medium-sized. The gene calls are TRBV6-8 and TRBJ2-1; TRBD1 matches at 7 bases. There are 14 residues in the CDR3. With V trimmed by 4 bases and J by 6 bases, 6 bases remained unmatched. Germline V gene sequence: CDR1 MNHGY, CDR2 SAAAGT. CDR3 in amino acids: CASSLGGATNEQFF. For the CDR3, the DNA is TGTGCCAGCAGTTTAGGGGGCGCGACCAATGAGCAGTTCTTC.

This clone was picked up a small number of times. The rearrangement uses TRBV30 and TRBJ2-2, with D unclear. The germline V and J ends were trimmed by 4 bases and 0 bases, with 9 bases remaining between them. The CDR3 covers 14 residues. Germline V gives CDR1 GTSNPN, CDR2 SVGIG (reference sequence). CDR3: CAWIHRTNTGELFF. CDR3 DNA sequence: TGTGCCTGGATCCATCGAACGAACACCGGGGAGCTGTTTTTT. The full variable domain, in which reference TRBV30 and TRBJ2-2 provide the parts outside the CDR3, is SQTIHQWPATLVQPVGSPLSLECTVEGTSNPNLYWYRQAAGRGLQLLFYSVGIGQISSEVPQNLSASRPQDRQFILSSKKLLLSDSGFYLCAWIHRTNTGELFFGEGSRLTVL.

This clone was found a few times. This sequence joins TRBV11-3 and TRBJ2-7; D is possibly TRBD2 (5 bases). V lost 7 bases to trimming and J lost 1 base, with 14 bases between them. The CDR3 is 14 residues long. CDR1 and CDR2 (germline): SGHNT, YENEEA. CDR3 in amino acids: CASTSSRGSYEQYF. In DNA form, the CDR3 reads TGTGCCAGCACCTCCTCCAGAGGGTCCTACGAGCAGTACTTC.

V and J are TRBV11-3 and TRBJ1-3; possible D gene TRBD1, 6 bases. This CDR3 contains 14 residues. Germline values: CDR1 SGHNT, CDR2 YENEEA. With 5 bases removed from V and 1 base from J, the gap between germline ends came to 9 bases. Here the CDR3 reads CASSQRGSGNTIYF. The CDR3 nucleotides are TGTGCCAGCAGCCAAAGGGGGTCTGGAAACACCATATATTTT.

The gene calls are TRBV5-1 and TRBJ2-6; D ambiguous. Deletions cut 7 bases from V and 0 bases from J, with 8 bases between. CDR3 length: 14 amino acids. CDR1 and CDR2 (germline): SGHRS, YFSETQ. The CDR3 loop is CASYDISGANVLTF. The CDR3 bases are TGCGCCAGCTATGACATCTCTGGGGCCAACGTCCTGACTTTC.

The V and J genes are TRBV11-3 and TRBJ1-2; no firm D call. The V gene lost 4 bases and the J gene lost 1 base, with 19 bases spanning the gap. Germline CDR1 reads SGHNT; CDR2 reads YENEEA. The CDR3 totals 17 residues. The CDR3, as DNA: TGTGCCAGCAGCTCTTACCTCGCGGGTGGGAATAACTATGGCTACACCTTC. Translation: CASSSYLAGGNNYGYTF.

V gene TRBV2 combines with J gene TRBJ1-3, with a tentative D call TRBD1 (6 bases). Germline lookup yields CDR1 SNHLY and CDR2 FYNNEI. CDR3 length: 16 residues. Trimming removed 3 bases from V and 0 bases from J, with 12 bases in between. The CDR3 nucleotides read TGTGCCAGCAGTGATCAGGGGCCCAACTCTGGAAACACCATATATTTT. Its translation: CASSDQGPNSGNTIYF.

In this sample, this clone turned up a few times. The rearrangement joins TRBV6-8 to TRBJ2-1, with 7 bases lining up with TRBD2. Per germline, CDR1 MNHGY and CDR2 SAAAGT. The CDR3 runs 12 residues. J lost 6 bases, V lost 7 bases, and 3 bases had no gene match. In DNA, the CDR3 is TGTGCCAGCATGTGGGGGGGCAATGAGCAGTTCTTC. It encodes CASMWGGNEQFF.

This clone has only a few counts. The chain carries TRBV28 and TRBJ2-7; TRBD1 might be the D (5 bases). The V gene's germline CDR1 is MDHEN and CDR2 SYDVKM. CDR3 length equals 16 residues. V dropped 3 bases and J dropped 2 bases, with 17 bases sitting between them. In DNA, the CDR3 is TGTGCCAGCAGTTTCCCCCGGACATTCCCGGCCTACGAGCAGTACTTC. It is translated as CASSFPRTFPAYEQYF.

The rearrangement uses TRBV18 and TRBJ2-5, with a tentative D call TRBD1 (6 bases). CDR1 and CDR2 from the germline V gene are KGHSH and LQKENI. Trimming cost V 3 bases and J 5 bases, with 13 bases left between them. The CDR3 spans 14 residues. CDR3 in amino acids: CASSPMTGEETQYF. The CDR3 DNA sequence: TGTGCCAGCTCACCTATGACAGGAGAGGAGACCCAGTACTTC.

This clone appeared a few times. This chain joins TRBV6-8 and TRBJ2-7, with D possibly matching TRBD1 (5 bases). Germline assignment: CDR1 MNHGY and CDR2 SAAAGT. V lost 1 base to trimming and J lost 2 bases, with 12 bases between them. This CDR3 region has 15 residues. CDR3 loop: CASSYFSTGTYEQYF. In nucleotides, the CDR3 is TGTGCCAGCAGTTACTTTAGCACAGGAACCTACGAGCAGTACTTC.

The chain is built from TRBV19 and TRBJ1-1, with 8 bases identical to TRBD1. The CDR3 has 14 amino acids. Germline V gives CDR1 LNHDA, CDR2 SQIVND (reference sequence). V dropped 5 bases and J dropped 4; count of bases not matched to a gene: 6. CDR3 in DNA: TGTGCCAGTAGTCCCGGACAGGGAAGCACTGAAGCTTTCTTT. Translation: CASSPGQGSTEAFF.

This CDR3 reads CASSPQGLETQYF. In DNA form, the CDR3 reads TGTGCCAGCTCACCACAGGGTCTAGAGACCCAGTACTTC. The chain links TRBV18 to TRBJ2-5; the D is unclear. The length of the CDR3 is 13 residues. The germline V gene encodes CDR1 KGHSH and CDR2 LQKENI. The germline V and J ends were trimmed by 1 base and 4 bases, with 7 bases remaining between them.